What follows are 9 T cell receptor beta chains derived from one specimen sequenced in a study of blood T cell repertoires in COVID-19 (TCRdb year 2020). Library creation used the immunoSEQ multiplex PCR assay. TCRdb mirrors the immuneACCESS table, restricted to in-frame sequences. Some clones are absent from its copies; in checked studies, under half trace to an unresolved V gene, and the reason for the others is unknown. The sample records some 310,000 clones, roughly 86% of which are singletons. The ten largest clonotypes hold almost 9.5% of the sample. The material sequenced was PBMCs or T cells enriched from blood (not recorded which). These receptors were taken from a woman aged 25 to 39 who had recovered from COVID-19.

This clone has a handful of counts. The rearrangement links TRBV5-8 to TRBJ1-5, with D uncertain. The length of the CDR3 is 12 residues. Germline V CDR1 and CDR2: SGHTS, YDEGEE. Trimming took 2 bases from V and 7 from J, leaving 7 bases between them. CDR3 residues: CASSFRGQPQHF. The CDR3, as DNA: TGTGCCAGCAGCTTCCGCGGGCAGCCCCAGCATTTT.

V gene TRBV6-5 combines with J gene TRBJ1-2; possibly TRBD1 for D (5 bases). Germline V CDR1 and CDR2: MNHEY, SVGAGI. This CDR3 is 13 amino acids long. Trimming removed 2 bases at V and 8 bases at J, with 12 bases between. The DNA of the CDR3 is TGTGCCAGCAGTTACACGGGGGAGGAAGGCTACACCTTC. Residues: CASSYTGEEGYTF.

The sample holds a few counts of this clone. The chain carries TRBV5-5 and TRBJ1-6, with D possibly being TRBD1 (6 bases). The CDR3 is made up of 14 amino acids. Trimming left V 0 bases short and J 7 bases short, with 8 bases between. CDR1 SGHKS and CDR2 YYEKEE come from the germline V gene (reference sequence). The CDR3 protein is CASSLDQGNSPLHF. DNA of the CDR3: TGTGCCAGCAGCTTGGACCAGGGGAATTCACCCCTCCACTTT.

The chain has TRBV7-8 and TRBJ1-5; D is uncertain. This CDR3 has 15 residues. V was pared by 0 bases and J by 2 bases, with 8 bases between. Germline CDR1 is SGHVS and CDR2 is FQNEAQ. The DNA for the CDR3 is TGTGCCAGCAGCTTAGCCAGGATCGGCAATCAGCCCCAGCATTTT. Translating gives CASSLARIGNQPQHF.

The gene calls are TRBV7-2 and TRBJ1-2; D may be TRBD1 (5 bases). Between the trimmed V and J ends, which lost 5 bases and 1 base, there was a span of 20 bases. The germline V gene encodes CDR1 SGHTA and CDR2 FQGNSA. This CDR3 spans 17 amino acids. CDR3 sequence: CASSLGFRQRDNYGYTF. CDR3 nucleotides: TGTGCCAGCAGCCTAGGGTTCCGACAGCGTGATAACTATGGCTACACCTTC.

The genes are TRBV3-1 (or the pseudogene TRBV3-2) and TRBJ2-3, with no clear D. V gave up 4 bases and J gave up 4 bases, with 9 bases separating them. This CDR3 has 13 amino acids. The germline CDR1 and CDR2 sequences are LGHDT and YNNKEL (reference sequence). The CDR3: CASSPGLPDTQYF. The DNA of the CDR3 is TGTGCCAGCAGCCCCGGGTTGCCAGATACGCAGTATTTT.

The chain couples TRBV7-9 to TRBJ1-1, with D possibly being TRBD1 (5 bases). The CDR3 sequence is 12 residues long. The ends were cut back, 5 bases at V and 13 bases at J, with 17 bases in the middle. The V gene's germline CDR1 is SEHNR and CDR2 FQNEAQ (reference sequence). Here the CDR3 reads CASSLGAGSGFF. CDR3 in DNA: TGTGCCAGCAGCCTAGGGGCTGGAAGTGGTTTCTTT.

This chain links TRBV28 with TRBJ2-7; TRBD2 aligns across 9 bases. This CDR3 is 13 amino acids long. Germline values: CDR1 MDHEN, CDR2 SYDVKM. V trimming: 8 bases; J trimming: 9 bases; junction bases outside the gene matches: 11. The CDR3 sequence: CASQLAGALGQYF. Written as DNA, the CDR3 is TGTGCCAGCCAATTAGCGGGAGCGCTAGGGCAGTACTTC.

This chain joins TRBV5-6 and TRBJ2-1, with 8 bases that match TRBD2. Germline V CDR1 and CDR2: SGHDT, YYEEEE. Trimming removed 3 bases from V and 5 bases from J; junction bases left unmatched: 4. CDR3 length: 14 amino acids. The CDR3 here is CASSSIAGHNEQFF. The DNA for the CDR3 is TGTGCCAGCAGCTCGATAGCGGGACACAATGAGCAGTTCTTC.